One and the same sample provided the 6 T cell receptor beta chains below, sequenced in a study of response to subunit inactivated influenza vaccine. TCRdb analysed the RT-PCR reads with MiXCR anew, one entry per CDR3 protein. The table shows some 800,000 distinct CDR3 sequences, with around 21% occurring only once. The sample consisted of PBMCs from blood, taken about 5 days after vaccination. These receptors were collected from a man in his fifties who received an inactivated influenza vaccine.

This clonotype was counted between two and nine times. The V call is TRBV20-1, the J call TRBJ1-6; D not certain. V lost 5 bases and J 5 bases, leaving 10 bases between the germline ends. From germline, CDR1 is DFQATT and CDR2 SNEGSKA (reference sequence). The CDR3 length is 13 residues. CDR3 bases: TGCAGTGCTTTCCAGAACGATAATTCACCCCTCCACTTT. Its protein product is CSAFQNDNSPLHF.

This chain connects TRBV7-2 to TRBJ2-7; 10 bases are shared with TRBD1. The junction had 5 bases not matched to a gene; V was cut back by 3 bases and J by 6 bases. CDR3 length: 14 amino acids. The germline V gene encodes CDR1 SGHTA and CDR2 FQGNSA. Here the CDR3 reads CASSFTGTGVEQYF. For the CDR3, the DNA is TGTGCCAGCAGCTTTACCGGGACAGGGGTCGAGCAGTACTTC.

This clonotype turned up a few times. This chain connects TRBV7-2 to TRBJ2-7, with TRBD1 identical over 12 bases. Germline CDR1 reads SGHTA; CDR2 reads FQGNSA. With V trimmed by 5 bases and J by 5 bases, 7 bases remained unmatched. CDR3 length: 15 residues. CDR3 residues: CASSPGTGGVDEQYF. In DNA, the CDR3 is TGTGCCAGCAGCCCAGGGACAGGGGGCGTCGACGAGCAGTACTTC.

The chain is built from TRBV4-2 and TRBJ2-6; possibly TRBD2 for D (5 bases). There are 16 residues in the CDR3. Trimming removed 1 base at V and 3 bases at J, with 10 bases between. Germline CDR1 and CDR2: LGHNA and YNFKEQ. The CDR3 sequence: CASSQAGNRGANVLTF. CDR3 nucleotide sequence: TGTGCCAGCAGCCAAGCGGGGAATCGTGGGGCCAACGTCCTGACTTTC.

The chain employs TRBV15 and TRBJ2-5, with D possibly TRBD1 on 5 matching bases. The CDR3 runs 15 residues. Germline CDR1 reads LNHNV; CDR2 reads YYDKDF (reference sequence). V was cut by 1 base and J by 5 bases, with 14 bases left in between. The CDR3 is CATSRAGQGGETQYF. The CDR3, as DNA: TGTGCCACCAGCAGAGCAGGTCAGGGTGGGGAGACCCAGTACTTC.

The CDR3 loop is CASSLQGSGRGGANVLTF. The CDR3 DNA reads as TGTGCCAGCAGTTTACAAGGTAGCGGGAGGGGTGGGGCCAACGTCCTGACTTTC. The rearrangement joins TRBV27 to TRBJ2-6; 11 bases line up with TRBD2. The CDR3 sequence is 18 residues long. The V and J ends lost 2 bases and 3 bases, in that order; junction bases with no gene match: 6. Looked up from germline, CDR1 is MNHEY and CDR2 is SMNVEV (reference sequence). Supplemented by reference TRBV27 and TRBJ2-6, the full variable domain reads EAQVTQNPRYLITVTGKKLTVTCSQNMNHEYMSWYRQDPGLGLRQIYYSMNVEVTDKGDVPEGYKVSRKEKRNFPLILESPSPNQTSLYFCASSLQGSGRGGANVLTFGAGSRLTVL.